The next 10 T cell receptor beta chains were all read from a single sample in a study of cytomegalovirus exposure and HLA in healthy donors. This PCR relied on a set of 60 Vbeta primers and 13 Jbeta primers. Data came from immunoSEQ multiplex PCR; TCRdb stores just in-frame clones and leaves some out. The sample carries 90,000 to 100,000 clones, approximately 64% recorded once. Source material: PBMCs. Receptor source: a boy younger than 18 in good health and CMV-seropositive.

In its sample, this clone was seen a few times. The chain recombines TRBV6-6 with TRBJ1-2; D is perhaps TRBD1 (5 bases). CDR3 length equals 15 residues. Germline assignment: CDR1 MNHNY and CDR2 SVGAGI (reference sequence). Deletions cut 10 bases from V and 8 bases from J, with 26 bases between. The CDR3, as DNA: TGTGCCACCCAAATGCTCCGGGACTCCCTTAAGGGCTACACCTTC. It codes for CATQMLRDSLKGYTF.

V is TRBV13 and J is TRBJ2-7; 7 nucleotides line up with TRBD2. From germline, CDR1 is PRHDT and CDR2 FYEKMQ (reference sequence). J was trimmed by 3 bases and V by 5 bases; bases with no gene match: 10. The CDR3 runs to 15 residues. CDR3 residues: CASSLREGINYEQYF. CDR3 in DNA: TGTGCCAGCAGCCTGAGGGAGGGCATTAACTACGAGCAGTACTTC.

The rearrangement links TRBV4-3 to TRBJ1-1, with no clear D. The V end was cut by 2 bases, the J end by 5 bases, with 18 bases between. The CDR3 is 16 residues long. Germline V gives CDR1 LGHNA, CDR2 YSLEER. Here the CDR3 reads CASSQLYSGRATEAFF. The CDR3 DNA is TGCGCCAGCAGCCAATTGTATAGTGGGCGGGCAACTGAAGCTTTCTTT.

J is TRBJ2-2 and V is TRBV25-1; 9 positions agree with TRBD2. This CDR3 is 16 amino acids long. Germline V CDR1 and CDR2: MGHDK, SYGVNS. V was pared by 10 bases and J by 3 bases, with 12 bases of the junction left unmatched. The CDR3 nucleotides are TGTGCCACTACAAAGCGGGGGGATTTGGACACCGGGGAGCTGTTTTTT. Its protein product is CATTKRGDLDTGELFF. The full variable domain, completed using reference TRBV25-1 and TRBJ2-2, is EADIYQTPRYLVIGTGKKITLECSQTMGHDKMYWYQQDPGMELHLIHYSYGVNSTEKGDLSSESTVSRIRTEHFPLTLESARPSHTSQYLCATTKRGDLDTGELFFGEGSRLTVL.

This clone was seen a single time. The rearrangement uses TRBV6-5 and TRBJ1-5; 7 positions agree with TRBD1. V shed 8 bases and J 7 bases; nucleotides not matched to a gene: 11. This CDR3 comprises 14 residues. Germline lookup yields CDR1 MNHEY and CDR2 SVGAGI. In nucleotides, the CDR3 is TGTGCCAGCCGTGGGTGGCAGGGGGACCAGCCCCAGCATTTT. Encoded protein: CASRGWQGDQPQHF.

The chain links TRBV4-3 to TRBJ2-2; weak D call: TRBD1 (5 bases). The CDR3 consists of 15 residues. V lost 3 bases and J lost 3, with 11 bases in between. Per the germline V gene, CDR1 is LGHNA and CDR2 is YSLEER. The CDR3 protein is CASSHQTGDTGELFF. CDR3 bases: TGCGCCAGCAGCCATCAAACAGGCGACACCGGGGAGCTGTTTTTT.

The chain employs TRBV7-8 and TRBJ2-5; 8 nucleotides match TRBD1. The CDR3 is 14 residues long. Trimming cost V 2 bases and J 3 bases; bases outside gene matches: 2. Germline V CDR1 and CDR2: SGHVS, FQNEAQ. The CDR3 is CASSLMTGEETQYF. Here the CDR3 DNA reads TGTGCCAGCAGCTTAATGACAGGGGAAGAGACCCAGTACTTC.

This chain connects TRBV9 to TRBJ1-1; D call uncertain. Between the trimmed V and J ends, which lost 3 bases and 4 bases, there was a span of 13 bases. This CDR3 is 14 amino acids long. The germline V gene has CDR1 SGDLS and CDR2 YYNGEE. CDR3 protein: CASSERTEGTEAFF. CDR3 DNA sequence: TGTGCCAGCAGCGAGAGGACGGAGGGCACTGAAGCTTTCTTT.

This clone has a single count. The chain links TRBV25-1 to TRBJ1-1; D remains ambiguous. The ends were cut back, 6 bases at V and 1 base at J, with 9 bases in the middle. Germline loops: CDR1 MGHDK, CDR2 SYGVNS. The CDR3 runs 13 residues. CDR3 residues: CASRGFGNTEAFF. The CDR3 coding sequence is TGTGCCAGCAGGGGCTTCGGGAACACTGAAGCTTTCTTT. Full variable domain (outside the CDR3, taken from reference TRBV25-1 and TRBJ1-1): EADIYQTPRYLVIGTGKKITLECSQTMGHDKMYWYQQDPGMELHLIHYSYGVNSTEKGDLSSESTVSRIRTEHFPLTLESARPSHTSQYLCASRGFGNTEAFFGQGTRLTVV.

Comments on this clone: An end of the junction does not agree with germline; a read error may underlie this. CDR3 protein: CSSTPRVGSGTDTQYF. In nucleotides, the CDR3 is TGTTCCAGCACCCCCAGGGTGGGCAGTGGGACAGATACGCAGTATTTT. This sequence joins TRBV7-9 and TRBJ2-3, with D possibly being TRBD1 (5 bases). Germline V lookup: CDR1 SEHNR, CDR2 FQNEAQ (reference sequence). CDR3 length equals 16 residues. The full variable domain, rest sourced from reference TRBV7-9 and TRBJ2-3, is DTGVSQNPRHKITKRGQNVTFRCDPISEHNRLYWYRQTLGQGPEFLTYFQNEAQLEKSRLLSDRFSAERPKGSFSTLEIQRTEQGDSAMYLCSSTPRVGSGTDTQYFGPGTRLTVL.